These 25 T cell receptor beta chains came from one sample sequenced in a study of preoperative IRX-2 immunotherapy in early breast cancer (dated by TCRdb to about 2019). Libraries were built with the immunoSEQ multiplex PCR assay. In TCRdb, the immuneACCESS table is reduced to in-frame sequences with V and J assigned. These tables do not hold every clone; where another copy was compared, an unresolved V gene accounts for under half, and the others remain unexplained. A total of more than 20,000 clones appear in this sample, approximately 80% of them only once. Of the sample, 2% to 2.5% is held by the ten largest clones. The treatment or condition label corresponds to: preoperative locoregional IRX-2 cytokine immunotherapy. The sequenced sample was lymph node tissue, obtained before IRX-2 immunotherapy. These receptors all come from a human donor with breast cancer.

The genes are TRBV11-3 and TRBJ2-1; the D gene is possibly TRBD2 (6 bases). The CDR3 runs to 14 residues. V shed 3 bases and J shed 6 bases, with 12 bases lying between them. Germline CDR1 and CDR2: SGHNT and YENEEA. The DNA of the CDR3 is TGTGCCAGCAGCTTGGTGGGGGGAGCCAATGAGCAGTTCTTC. It translates to CASSLVGGANEQFF.

This sequence joins TRBV6-8 and TRBJ1-1; TRBD1 matches 7 bases. Germline CDR1 MNHGY, CDR2 SAAAGT. CDR3 length: 18 amino acids. V lost 5 bases, J lost 2 bases, and 17 bases stayed unmatched. The CDR3 reads CASSAQGGTGRVNTEAFF. The DNA for the CDR3 is TGTGCCAGCAGTGCCCAGGGGGGCACAGGGCGGGTAAACACTGAAGCTTTCTTT.

Concerning this clone: The junction does not match germline at one end; this may be a read error. The chain is built from TRBV11-3 and TRBJ2-1; D gene uncertain. Germline CDR1 and CDR2: SGHNT and YENEEA. The CDR3 is 14 amino acids. The CDR3 DNA follows: TGTGCTAGCAGCTTAGTTGGGCAGGACAATGAGCAGTTCTTC. Its translation: CASSLVGQDNEQFF.

The V call is TRBV6-8, the J call TRBJ2-7; 8 bases agree with TRBD2. Trimming cost V 6 bases and J 0 bases; bases outside gene matches: 4. The length of the CDR3 is 14 residues. CDR1 MNHGY and CDR2 SAAAGT come from the germline V gene. CDR3: CASRLSGASYEQYF. In nucleotides, the CDR3 is TGTGCCAGCAGACTTAGCGGGGCCTCCTACGAGCAGTACTTC.

By sample share, this clone is medium-sized. The gene calls are TRBV11-3 and TRBJ2-7; D is unresolved. CDR1 SGHNT and CDR2 YENEEA come from the germline V gene. The V and J ends lost 3 bases and 2 bases respectively, with 14 bases between them. There are 15 residues in the CDR3. The CDR3 reads CASSFSSGLTYEQYF. As DNA, the CDR3 is TGTGCCAGCAGCTTCTCGTCCGGGTTAACCTACGAGCAGTACTTC.

J is TRBJ2-1 and V is TRBV10-1; 9 nucleotides line up with TRBD2. V gave up 4 bases and J gave up 0 bases; unmatched junction bases: 19. The CDR3 runs 21 residues. Per germline, CDR1 WNHNN and CDR2 SYGVQD (reference sequence). The CDR3 loop is CASSGLSPGLAFGSSYNEQFF. Written as DNA, the CDR3 is TGCGCCAGCAGTGGGCTATCCCCGGGACTAGCTTTTGGTAGCTCCTACAATGAGCAGTTCTTC.

This chain connects TRBV29-1 to TRBJ1-1; 8 nucleotides line up with TRBD1. This CDR3 comprises 12 residues. V was pared by 7 bases and J by 4 bases, with 5 bases of the junction left unmatched. The germline V gene has CDR1 SQVTM and CDR2 ANQGSEA. In DNA form, the CDR3 reads TGCAGCGCCTTAGGACAGGGCACTGAAGCTTTCTTT. This sequence encodes CSALGQGTEAFF.

The chain uses TRBV6-8 and TRBJ2-2; D not resolved. This CDR3 has 14 amino acids. Deletions cut 4 bases from V and 0 bases from J, with 6 bases between. Germline V gene lookup returns CDR1 MNHGY and CDR2 SAAAGT. The CDR3 nucleotides read TGTGCCAGCAGTTGGACGGCGAACACCGGGGAGCTGTTTTTT. Its translation is CASSWTANTGELFF.

There are a few counts of this clone. This chain joins TRBV11-3 and TRBJ1-5; D possibly corresponds to TRBD1 (5 bases). Trimming stripped 1 base from V and 3 bases from J, with 10 bases between. This CDR3 contains 15 residues. CDR1 SGHNT and CDR2 YENEEA come from the germline V gene. The CDR3 coding sequence is TGTGCCAGCAGCTTAGGACAGTCGTACAATCAGCCCCAGCATTTT. Protein product: CASSLGQSYNQPQHF. Full variable domain (remainder filled in from reference TRBV11-3 and TRBJ1-5): EAGVVQSPRYKIIEKKQPVAFWCNPISGHNTLYWYLQNLGQGPELLIRYENEEAVDDSQLPKDRFSAERLKGVDSTLKIQPAELGDSAVYLCASSLGQSYNQPQHFGDGTRLSIL.

V and J are TRBV18 and TRBJ2-1; TRBD2 aligns across 9 bases. Losses at the gene ends were 6 bases for V and 5 bases for J; bases not matched to a gene: 11. The germline CDR1 and CDR2 sequences are KGHSH and LQKENI. The CDR3 has 16 amino acids. CDR3 coding DNA: TGTGCCAGCTCTACCCAATGGTCTAGCGGGGACAATGAGCAGTTCTTC. Translated: CASSTQWSSGDNEQFF.

This clone has more than one count but fewer than ten. The rearrangement joins TRBV11-3 to TRBJ1-4; perhaps TRBD1 as D (5 bases). Germline CDR1 is SGHNT and CDR2 is YENEEA. CDR3 length equals 14 residues. V gave up 5 bases and J gave up 8 bases, with 15 bases separating them. CDR3 sequence reads: CASSPSQGREKLFF. In DNA, the CDR3 is TGTGCCAGCAGCCCATCCCAGGGTCGAGAAAAACTGTTTTTT. The whole variable domain, remainder taken from reference TRBV11-3 and TRBJ1-4, is EAGVVQSPRYKIIEKKQPVAFWCNPISGHNTLYWYLQNLGQGPELLIRYENEEAVDDSQLPKDRFSAERLKGVDSTLKIQPAELGDSAVYLCASSPSQGREKLFFGSGTQLSVL.

The chain has TRBV7-7 and TRBJ1-4; D remains unclear. Per germline, CDR1 SSHAT and CDR2 FNYEAQ (reference sequence). This CDR3 comprises 14 residues. Trimming pared 8 bases from V and 3 bases from J, leaving 13 bases between. CDR3: CASGRRRANEKLFF. CDR3 DNA sequence: TGTGCCAGCGGGCGCCGGAGGGCTAATGAAAAACTGTTTTTT.

J is TRBJ2-7 and V is TRBV15, with TRBD2 matching over 7 bases. This CDR3 contains 14 residues. Trimming took 2 bases from V and 3 from J; bases not matched to a gene: 4. The germline gives CDR1 LNHNV, CDR2 YYDKDF (reference sequence). The CDR3 sequence is CATSRSRGDYEQYF. The CDR3 DNA reads as TGTGCCACCAGCAGATCCCGGGGGGACTACGAGCAGTACTTC.

This chain uses TRBV28 with TRBJ1-4; D is ambiguous. Germline V gene data show CDR1 as MDHEN and CDR2 as SYDVKM. Deletions cut 5 bases from V and 5 bases from J, with 15 bases between. The CDR3 covers 15 residues. The chain's CDR3 is CASSMTTRPNEKLFF. The CDR3 DNA reads as TGTGCCAGCAGTATGACGACTCGCCCCAATGAAAAACTGTTTTTT.

CDR3 nucleotide sequence: TGTGCCATCCGGGACGGAAGCTCTGGGGCCAACGTCCTGACTTTC. Encoded protein: CAIRDGSSGANVLTF. This chain joins TRBV6-8 and TRBJ2-6, with D tentatively TRBD1 or TRBD2 (5 bases each). Germline CDR1 reads MNHGY; CDR2 reads SAAAGT. The CDR3 totals 15 residues. V was shortened by 10 bases and J by 0 bases, with 13 bases between the two germline ends.

This rearrangement joins TRBV10-2 to TRBJ2-3; possibly TRBD2 for D (6 bases). The CDR3 is 18 amino acids. V lost 4 bases, J lost 1 base, and 21 bases lay in between. CDR1 is WSHSY, CDR2 SAAADI, per germline. Written as DNA, the CDR3 is TGCGCCAGCAGTGGATCCCTAACGGGGGTGGAAGGCACAGATACGCAGTATTTT. This sequence encodes CASSGSLTGVEGTDTQYF.

The chain couples TRBV6-8 to TRBJ2-7, with 11 bases lining up with TRBD1. Germline trimming cut 6 bases from V and 3 bases from J; bases unmatched to any gene: 7. From germline, CDR1 is MNHGY and CDR2 SAAAGT. There are 15 residues in the CDR3. CDR3 DNA sequence: TGTGCCAGCAGAAGAGGACAGGGGGCTTACTACGAGCAGTACTTC. Amino acids: CASRRGQGAYYEQYF.

This clone was seen only a few times. The chain combines TRBV15 with TRBJ1-2; TRBD1 aligns across 7 bases. Germline CDR1 LNHNV, CDR2 YYDKDF (reference sequence). This CDR3 is 14 amino acids long. The trim removed 1 base at V and 4 bases at J, leaving 3 bases unmatched. The CDR3 is CATSRGDSSYGYTF. The CDR3 nucleotides are TGTGCCACCAGCAGAGGGGACAGCTCCTATGGCTACACCTTC. Drawing the rest from reference TRBV15 and TRBJ1-2, the complete variable domain is DAMVIQNPRYQVTQFGKPVTLSCSQTLNHNVMYWYQQKSSQAPKLLFHYYDKDFNNEADTPDNFQSRRPNTSFCFLDIRSPGLGDTAMYLCATSRGDSSYGYTFGSGTRLTVV.

V usage is TRBV23-1 and J usage is TRBJ2-7; 7 bases map to TRBD1. TRBV23-1 carries the ORF label, with uncertain function. V gave up 6 bases and J gave up 4 bases; unmatched junction bases: 21. The CDR3 has 18 residues. CDR3 amino acids: CASSQDRTGPAPKYEQYF. The CDR3 nucleotides are TGCGCCAGCAGCCAAGATCGGACAGGACCCGCACCAAAATACGAGCAGTACTTC.

The V gene is TRBV18, the J gene TRBJ2-7, with D possibly being TRBD2 (6 bases). The germline V and J ends were trimmed by 4 bases and 5 bases, with 9 bases remaining between them. The V gene's germline CDR1 is KGHSH and CDR2 LQKENI. The CDR3 covers 12 residues. Written as DNA, the CDR3 is TGTGCCAGCTCACTGGAGGGGAACGAGCAGTACTTC. Residues: CASSLEGNEQYF. Supplemented by reference TRBV18 and TRBJ2-7, the full variable domain reads NAGVMQNPRHLVRRRGQEARLRCSPMKGHSHVYWYRQLPEEGLKFMVYLQKENIIDESGMPKERFSAEFPKEGPSILRIQQVVRGDSAAYFCASSLEGNEQYFGPGTRLTVT.

This clone has a handful of counts. V usage is TRBV11-3 and J usage is TRBJ2-7; 7 nucleotides line up with TRBD2. CDR1 and CDR2 (germline): SGHNT, YENEEA. CDR3 length: 16 amino acids. J lost 3 bases, V lost 0 bases, and 8 bases had no gene match. The chain's CDR3 is CASSLEFSGAYYEQYF. The DNA for the CDR3 is TGTGCCAGCAGCTTAGAATTCAGCGGGGCGTACTACGAGCAGTACTTC.

The chain employs TRBV5-1 and TRBJ1-1; D not resolved. Germline V gene data show CDR1 as SGHRS and CDR2 as YFSETQ. The CDR3 is 14 amino acids. Trimming took off 0 bases at V and 1 base at J, with 7 bases between the two ends. CDR3 loop: CASSLERTNTEAFF. CDR3 in DNA: TGCGCCAGCAGCTTGGAAAGAACGAACACTGAAGCTTTCTTT.

The gene calls are TRBV6-8 and TRBJ1-2; D is possibly TRBD1 (5 bases). This CDR3 has 16 residues. The V gene's germline CDR1 is MNHGY and CDR2 SAAAGT. V lost 7 bases and J lost 1, with 19 bases in between. The CDR3 is CASTFFQGFFNYGYTF. The CDR3 bases are TGTGCCAGCACCTTTTTCCAGGGATTCTTTAACTATGGCTACACCTTC.

The rearrangement uses TRBV5-1 and TRBJ2-1, with 8 bases aligning to TRBD1. Unmatched junction bases numbered 3, after V lost 0 bases and J lost 4 bases. Germline CDR1 reads SGHRS; CDR2 reads YFSETQ. This CDR3 is built from 15 residues. The CDR3 region has the DNA TGCGCCAGCAGCTTGGAGGGGACAGGTTACAATGAGCAGTTCTTC. Its protein product is CASSLEGTGYNEQFF.

The genes are TRBV23-1 and TRBJ1-2; D not resolved. TRBV23-1 counts as an open reading frame of uncertain function. This CDR3 contains 15 residues. V lost 6 bases and J 3 bases, leaving 17 bases between the germline ends. In DNA, the CDR3 is TGCGCCAGCAGCCAAGTTGAGGGAGGAGACTATGGCTACACCTTC. This sequence encodes CASSQVEGGDYGYTF.